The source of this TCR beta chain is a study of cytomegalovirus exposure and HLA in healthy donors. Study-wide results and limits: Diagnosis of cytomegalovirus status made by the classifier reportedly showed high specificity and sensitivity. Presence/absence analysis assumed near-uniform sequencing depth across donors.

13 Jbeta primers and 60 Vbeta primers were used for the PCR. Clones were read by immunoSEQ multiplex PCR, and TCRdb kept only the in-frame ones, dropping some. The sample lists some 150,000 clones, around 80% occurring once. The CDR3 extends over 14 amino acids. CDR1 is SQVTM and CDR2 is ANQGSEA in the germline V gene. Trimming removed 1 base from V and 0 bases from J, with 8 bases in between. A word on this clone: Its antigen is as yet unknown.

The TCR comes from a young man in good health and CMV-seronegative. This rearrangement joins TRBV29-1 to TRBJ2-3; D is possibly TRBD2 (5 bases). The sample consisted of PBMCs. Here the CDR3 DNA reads TGCAGCGTTGAAGCGACGGGAAGCACAGATACGCAGTATTTT. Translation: CSVEATGSTDTQYF.